This TCR beta chain was sequenced for a study of T and B cells in COVID-19 patients. TRB rearrangements were amplified by multiplex PCR with BIOMED2 TRB-A/B primers. TCRdb re-analysed the multiplex PCR reads in MiXCR, keeping a single row per CDR3 protein. The sample consists of thousands of distinct CDR3 sequences, roughly a quarter of them appearing once. Trimming removed 2 bases from V and 6 bases from J; junction bases left unmatched: 5. The CDR3 length is 15 residues. Germline CDR1 is SGHAT and CDR2 is FQNNGV. Blood genomic DNA input for TRB amplification was roughly 220-500 ng. Study-wide results and caveats: No sequencing was yet done of CD4+, regulatory or CD8+ subsets, or of SARS-CoV-2-responsive or tetramer+ sorted cells.

As concerns this clonotype: Antigen unknown.

This chain uses TRBV11-2 with TRBJ2-3, with 10 bases that match TRBD2. Sample: blood. This TCR derives from a human donor with active COVID-19. The CDR3 DNA sequence: TGTGCCAGCAGCTTACCTAGCGGGAGTGTCGATACGCAGTATTTT. It is translated as CASSLPSGSVDTQYF.